The 20 T cell receptor beta chains in this list originate from one sample, sequenced in a study of human T cells and chemical hapten exposure. TCRdb reanalysed the RACE reads using MiXCR and keeps one entry per CDR3 protein. The table records approximately 89,000 distinct CDR3 sequences, 6.6% of them present only once. Time point given: patch test 2, 6 weeks after DPC sensitization. The treatment denotes: therapeutic diphenylcyclopropenone sensitization with weekly scalp DPC. The source material was whole blood, sampled in connection with sensitization to the hapten diphenylcyclopropenone (DPC). The receptors here all came from a woman in her thirties with alopecia areata. Some clones in this sample may be carry-over from other donors' samples.

This clonotype was seen at least ten times. The chain links TRBV7-9 to TRBJ1-2, with TRBD1 matching 9 bases. Unmatched junction bases numbered 12, after V lost 5 bases and J lost 8 bases. CDR1 and CDR2 (germline): SEHNR, FQNEAQ (reference sequence). This CDR3 region has 15 residues. The CDR3 DNA reads TGTGCCAGCAGCCTATATCTACAGGGGGCGCAAGGCTACACCTTC. It codes for CASSLYLQGAQGYTF.

This clonotype occurred a few times. This could be a read error, since a much larger clone is one nucleotide away. This chain connects TRBV7-8 to TRBJ1-2, with TRBD1 identical over 7 bases. The J segment lost 12 bases and the V segment lost 2 bases, leaving 15 bases of the junction unmatched. Per the germline V gene, CDR1 is SGHVS and CDR2 is FQNEAQ. The CDR3 is 15 amino acids. CDR3 nucleotides: TGTGCCAGCAGCTTATTGGCCGGGACAGCCATCGGCGACACCTTC. Its protein is CASSLLAGTAIGDTF.

This clonotype was observed many times. This chain links TRBV5-1 with TRBJ1-1; possible D gene TRBD1, 6 bases. This CDR3 contains 13 residues. Germline V lookup: CDR1 SGHRS, CDR2 YFSETQ. V was shortened by 2 bases and J by 7 bases, with 12 bases between the two germline ends. In DNA, the CDR3 is TGCGCCAGCAGCTTCACAGGGCCCTTTGAAGCTTTCTTT. It specifies CASSFTGPFEAFF.

At least ten counts were recorded for this clonotype. The chain uses TRBV18 and TRBJ1-1; TRBD1 matches at 7 bases. CDR1 and CDR2 (germline): KGHSH, LQKENI. V lost 1 base, J lost 3 bases, and 5 bases stayed unmatched. This CDR3 spans 15 amino acids. Here the CDR3 reads CASSPRDRADTEAFF. The CDR3 DNA is TGTGCCAGCTCACCACGTGACAGGGCGGACACTGAAGCTTTCTTT.

This clonotype was detected many times. The V and J genes are TRBV12-5 and TRBJ1-1; possible D gene TRBD1, 6 bases. The ends were cut back, 0 bases at V and 0 bases at J, with 17 bases in the middle. The CDR3 is made up of 18 amino acids. Per the germline V gene, CDR1 is LGHNT and CDR2 is FRNRAP. CDR3 nucleotide sequence: TGTGCTAGTGGTTTGGTACGTTTGACAGGTGGGATGAACACTGAAGCTTTCTTT. Translated, it gives CASGLVRLTGGMNTEAFF.

Many counts were recorded for this clonotype. V gene TRBV18 combines with J gene TRBJ1-4; D gene unclear. Germline CDR1 is KGHSH and CDR2 is LQKENI. The CDR3 consists of 13 residues. Trimming removed 2 bases at V and 7 bases at J, with 8 bases between. The CDR3 region is CASSPGGPEKLFF. The CDR3, as DNA: TGTGCCAGCTCACCAGGAGGACCTGAAAAACTGTTTTTT.

This clonotype was recorded at least ten times. This chain connects TRBV29-1 to TRBJ2-6, with D hard to call. Germline V gene sequence: CDR1 SQVTM, CDR2 ANQGSEA. Trimming cost V 6 bases and J 4 bases, with 10 bases left between them. CDR3 length: 13 amino acids. CDR3 DNA: TGCAGCGTCACTGATCGCGGGGCCAACGTCCTGACTTTC. Its translation: CSVTDRGANVLTF.

The sample holds a few counts of this clonotype. This chain links TRBV20-1 with TRBJ2-7; D is perhaps TRBD1 or TRBD2 (5 bases each). Trimming left V 5 bases short and J 3 bases short, with 17 bases between. The germline V gene has CDR1 DFQATT and CDR2 SNEGSKA (reference sequence). CDR3 size: 14 residues. The CDR3 reads CSAQNEGLSYEQYF. The CDR3 DNA reads as TGCAGTGCTCAAAATGAGGGGCTGAGCTACGAGCAGTACTTC.

This clonotype has ten or more counts. This sequence joins TRBV20-1 and TRBJ2-3, with 10 positions matching TRBD2. The CDR3 has 15 residues. Losses at the gene ends were 6 bases for V and 3 bases for J; bases not matched to a gene: 9. Germline V CDR1 and CDR2: DFQATT, SNEGSKA (reference sequence). The CDR3 region is CSAITKRGGTDTQYF. Written as DNA, the CDR3 is TGCAGTGCGATTACCAAGCGGGGGGGAACAGATACGCAGTATTTT.

The sample holds many counts of this clonotype. The chain recombines TRBV18 with TRBJ1-2; D may be TRBD1 (5 bases). This CDR3 comprises 13 residues. CDR1 KGHSH and CDR2 LQKENI come from the germline V gene. Between the trimmed V and J ends, which lost 6 bases and 3 bases, there was a span of 11 bases. CDR3 sequence: CASSPQTDYGYTF. CDR3 DNA sequence: TGTGCCAGCTCGCCCCAGACAGACTATGGCTACACCTTC.

The rearrangement uses TRBV2 and TRBJ1-5; TRBD1 matches at 9 bases. CDR1 SNHLY and CDR2 FYNNEI come from the germline V gene. The CDR3 runs 14 residues. V was pared by 6 bases and J by 7 bases, with 7 bases of the junction left unmatched. CDR3 residues: CASRGTGSGQPQHF. As DNA, the CDR3 is TGTGCCAGCAGAGGGACAGGGTCGGGACAGCCCCAGCATTTT.

This clonotype was picked up a small number of times. This rearrangement joins TRBV5-1 to TRBJ1-6; D may be TRBD1 (6 bases). Germline V gives CDR1 SGHRS, CDR2 YFSETQ. There are 14 residues in the CDR3. Trimming took 7 bases from V and 10 from J, leaving 18 bases between them. The chain's CDR3 is CASAPTGNPSPLHF. DNA for the CDR3: TGCGCCAGCGCTCCTACAGGGAACCCATCACCCCTCCACTTT.

The sample holds many counts of this clonotype. V gene TRBV20-1 combines with J gene TRBJ2-3; D is uncertain. CDR1 is DFQATT, CDR2 SNEGSKA, per germline (reference sequence). The CDR3 contains 15 residues. The V gene lost 4 bases and the J gene lost 2 bases, with 16 bases spanning the gap. Here the CDR3 DNA reads TGCAGTGCTATCGAACGGCAGTTTGTCACAGATACGCAGTATTTT. This translates into CSAIERQFVTDTQYF.

This rearrangement joins TRBV6-1 to TRBJ2-5; maybe TRBD1 (5 bases). Germline CDR1 and CDR2: MNHNS and SASEGT. Trimming removed 4 bases from V and 0 bases from J, with 12 bases in between. The CDR3 consists of 15 residues. Written as DNA, the CDR3 is TGTGCCAGCAGTGCGCCGACAGTTTACCAAGAGACCCAGTACTTC. It codes for CASSAPTVYQETQYF.

At least ten counts were recorded for this clonotype. This chain joins TRBV12-3 or TRBV12-4 and TRBJ2-3; 7 nucleotides line up with TRBD1. The ends lost 1 base at V and 0 bases at J; junction bases unmatched: 1. This CDR3 has 15 amino acids. CDR3 sequence: CASSLEGGSTDTQYF. For the CDR3, the DNA is TGTGCCAGCAGTTTAGAAGGGGGCAGCACAGATACGCAGTATTTT.

This clonotype was counted at least ten times. The chain recombines TRBV29-1 with TRBJ2-5; 7 bases are a match to TRBD2. Germline V lookup: CDR1 SQVTM, CDR2 ANQGSEA. This CDR3 has 15 residues. The J segment lost 4 bases and the V segment lost 1 base, leaving 9 bases of the junction unmatched. The CDR3: CSVEVIGSGGETQYF. Written as DNA, the CDR3 is TGCAGCGTTGAAGTAATCGGGTCGGGGGGAGAGACCCAGTACTTC.

As for this clonotype: A much larger clone differs from this one at a single base, so this may be a read error. In this CDR3 the conserved last residue, phenylalanine or tryptophan, is missing, so a read error is likely. V and J are TRBV6-1 and TRBJ1-1, with 9 bases that match TRBD1. This CDR3 spans 13 amino acids. Germline V gene data show CDR1 as MNHNS and CDR2 as SASEGT. J was trimmed by 7 bases and V by 7 bases; bases with no gene match: 7. Here the CDR3 reads CASIIDRGGEAFC. CDR3 in DNA: TGTGCCAGCATTATTGACAGGGGGGGTGAAGCTTTCTGT.

The sample holds many counts of this clonotype. This chain links TRBV14 with TRBJ2-1, with a tentative D call TRBD2 (7 bases). CDR1 and CDR2 from the germline V gene are SGHDN and FVKESK. The CDR3 has 15 amino acids. Trimming shortened V by 2 bases and J by 5 bases, and 13 bases separated the two germline ends. CDR3 amino acids: CASSQPAGAHNEQFF. CDR3 DNA sequence: TGTGCCAGCAGCCAACCGGCGGGGGCGCACAATGAGCAGTTCTTC.

In its sample, this clonotype was seen many times. The V gene is TRBV6-5, the J gene TRBJ2-5, with D uncertain. The CDR3 contains 14 residues. Trimming took 6 bases from V and 2 from J, leaving 13 bases between them. The germline CDR1 and CDR2 sequences are MNHEY and SVGAGI. Here the CDR3 reads CASSRIGPQETQYF. DNA for the CDR3: TGTGCCAGCAGCCGGATCGGGCCGCAAGAGACCCAGTACTTC.

This clonotype was counted many times. This chain links TRBV7-2 with TRBJ1-2, with D hard to call. The CDR3 spans 13 residues. CDR1 SGHTA and CDR2 FQGNSA come from the germline V gene. Trimming stripped 5 bases from V and 6 bases from J, with 13 bases between. The DNA for the CDR3 is TGTGCCAGCAGCCCCCCATCCCAGGATGGCTACACCTTC. This translates into CASSPPSQDGYTF.